Following are 28 T cell receptor beta chains from one sample sequenced in a study of T cell responses to AZD1222 COVID-19 vaccine. Repertoires were generated with immunoSEQ multiplex PCR, while TCRdb's copy carries only in-frame clones and drops some. The sample has 100,000 to 150,000 clones, 75% to 90% seen once; the top ten hold 3.5% to 5%. This specimen was peripheral blood, taken 28 days after the second AZD1222 dose. The receptors come from an adult who received the AZD1222 COVID-19 vaccine.

This chain connects TRBV30 to TRBJ1-6; 8 bases fit TRBD1. After removal of 3 bases from V and 8 bases from J, the junction contained 9 bases not matched to a gene. Germline CDR1 reads GTSNPN; CDR2 reads SVGIG (reference sequence). The CDR3 covers 15 residues. CDR3 nucleotides: TGTGCCTGGAGGGTGACAGGGGTTGACCATTCACCCCTCCACTTT. Protein: CAWRVTGVDHSPLHF.

This clone was detected a few times. The rearrangement uses TRBV27 and TRBJ2-7; 7 bases agree with TRBD1. The junction had 6 bases not matched to a gene; V was cut back by 4 bases and J by 3 bases. The CDR3 runs 14 residues. CDR1 MNHEY and CDR2 SMNVEV come from the germline V gene (reference sequence). The CDR3 nucleotides are TGTGCCAGCAGTTGGAACAGGGGCGGCTACGAGCAGTACTTC. It encodes CASSWNRGGYEQYF.

CDR3: CASYLSSGNTIYF. CDR3 nucleotide sequence: TGTGCCAGTTACCTTTCCTCTGGAAACACCATATATTTT. V is TRBV19 and J is TRBJ1-3; D call uncertain. From germline, CDR1 is LNHDA and CDR2 SQIVND (reference sequence). This CDR3 is built from 13 residues. Trimming took off 8 bases at V and 0 bases at J, with 8 bases between the two ends.

The rearrangement uses TRBV11-2 and TRBJ1-5; D is uncertain. CDR3 length equals 14 residues. The V gene's germline CDR1 is SGHAT and CDR2 FQNNGV. The V end was cut by 3 bases, the J end by 3 bases, with 9 bases between. The CDR3: CASSFDGYNQPQHF. Written as DNA, the CDR3 is TGTGCCAGCAGCTTCGACGGATACAATCAGCCCCAGCATTTT.

This clone was counted once. This chain links TRBV11-2 with TRBJ2-7, with D possibly TRBD1 on 6 matching bases. V was trimmed by 3 bases and J by 4 bases, leaving 13 bases between them. CDR3 size: 14 residues. The germline V gene encodes CDR1 SGHAT and CDR2 FQNNGV. CDR3 in amino acids: CASSLMTGPYEQYF. The DNA for the CDR3 is TGTGCCAGCAGCTTGATGACAGGACCTTACGAGCAGTACTTC.

This chain links TRBV7-6 with TRBJ1-1, with 8 positions matching TRBD1. CDR3 length equals 16 residues. Germline CDR1 SGHVS, CDR2 FNYEAQ. Germline trimming cut 5 bases from V and 5 bases from J; bases unmatched to any gene: 13. The CDR3 spells CASSIRTGGRVTEAFF. In nucleotides, the CDR3 is TGTGCCAGCAGCATCAGAACAGGGGGTAGGGTGACTGAAGCTTTCTTT.

The chain uses TRBV28 and TRBJ2-3, with D tentatively TRBD1 or TRBD2 (5 bases each). Germline assignment: CDR1 MDHEN and CDR2 SYDVKM. CDR3 length: 13 amino acids. With 8 bases removed from V and 11 bases from J, the gap between germline ends came to 20 bases. The CDR3 DNA is TGTGCCAGCGGGTTATTGTGGGGGTTTGGGCAGTATTTT. Amino acid sequence: CASGLLWGFGQYF.

This clone showed up just once. This chain links TRBV19 with TRBJ1-5; 8 nucleotides line up with TRBD1. V trimming: 7 bases; J trimming: 7 bases; junction bases outside the gene matches: 15. The CDR3 runs 16 residues. Germline V gene data show CDR1 as LNHDA and CDR2 as SQIVND (reference sequence). Here the CDR3 reads CASTTDGQGLWQPQHF. The DNA of the CDR3 is TGTGCCAGTACCACCGACGGACAGGGCCTATGGCAGCCCCAGCATTTT. The variable domain in full, completed from reference TRBV19 and TRBJ1-5, reads DGGITQSPKYLFRKEGQNVTLSCEQNLNHDAMYWYRQDPGQGLRLIYYSQIVNDFQKGDIAEGYSVSREKKESFPLTVTSAQKNPTAFYLCASTTDGQGLWQPQHFGDGTRLSIL.

This clone was recorded a few times. The chain is built from TRBV15 and TRBJ1-1; no firm D call. Deletions cut 3 bases from V and 5 bases from J, with 10 bases between. The CDR3 runs 13 residues. The germline CDR1 and CDR2 sequences are LNHNV and YYDKDF (reference sequence). CDR3 DNA: TGTGCCACCAGCAGGGAGGACTGGACTGAAGCTTTCTTT. This gives the protein CATSREDWTEAFF.

This clone was seen a single time. The chain employs TRBV5-8 and TRBJ1-1, with a possible D match to TRBD1 (5 bases). The ends were cut back, 4 bases at V and 6 bases at J, with 10 bases in the middle. CDR3 length: 12 amino acids. The germline V gene encodes CDR1 SGHTS and CDR2 YDEGEE. The CDR3 loop reads CASSNRQPEAFF. CDR3 coding DNA: TGTGCCAGCAGCAATCGACAGCCTGAAGCTTTCTTT.

This clone has only a few counts. The V gene is TRBV27, the J gene TRBJ1-1; 8 bases line up with TRBD1. The germline V gene encodes CDR1 MNHEY and CDR2 SMNVEV (reference sequence). This CDR3 is built from 13 residues. V lost 7 bases, J lost 1 base, and 2 bases stayed unmatched. DNA of the CDR3: TGTGCCAGCAACAGGGGGGGGAACACTGAAGCTTTCTTT. Its protein product is CASNRGGNTEAFF.

This chain connects TRBV5-1 to TRBJ2-5; tentatively, D is TRBD1 or TRBD2 (6 bases each). Germline CDR1 reads SGHRS; CDR2 reads YFSETQ. This CDR3 has 13 residues. Trimming removed 0 bases from V and 5 bases from J, with 8 bases in between. The chain's CDR3 is CASSLEGGETQYF. The CDR3 DNA follows: TGCGCCAGCAGCTTGGAAGGGGGGGAGACCCAGTACTTC.

J is TRBJ1-4 and V is TRBV7-8; 8 bases line up with TRBD1. Germline V gene lookup returns CDR1 SGHVS and CDR2 FQNEAQ. The CDR3 runs to 16 residues. Germline trimming cut 5 bases from V and 0 bases from J; bases unmatched to any gene: 5. This CDR3 is CASSVRQGSTNEKLFF. DNA of the CDR3: TGTGCCAGCAGCGTTCGACAGGGGTCAACTAATGAAAAACTGTTTTTT. Together with reference TRBV7-8 and TRBJ1-4, the CDR3 gives the full variable domain: GAGVSQSPRYKVAKRGQDVALRCDPISGHVSLFWYQQALGQGPEFLTYFQNEAQLDKSGLPSDRFFAERPEGSVSTLKIQRTQQEDSAVYLCASSVRQGSTNEKLFFGSGTQLSVL.

The chain links TRBV30 to TRBJ2-5, with TRBD1 identical over 12 bases. J lost 1 base, V lost 2 bases, and 8 bases had no gene match. The CDR3 sequence is 17 residues long. Per the germline V gene, CDR1 is GTSNPN and CDR2 is SVGIG (reference sequence). The CDR3 bases are TGTGCCTGGAGTAAGGGACAGGGGGCGTGGGTCCAAGAGACCCAGTACTTC. Its translation is CAWSKGQGAWVQETQYF. The variable domain in full, completed from reference TRBV30 and TRBJ2-5, reads SQTIHQWPATLVQPVGSPLSLECTVEGTSNPNLYWYRQAAGRGLQLLFYSVGIGQISSEVPQNLSASRPQDRQFILSSKKLLLSDSGFYLCAWSKGQGAWVQETQYFGPGTRLLVL.

This clone showed up just a few times. The chain recombines TRBV11-3 with TRBJ2-1, with 8 bases that match TRBD2. The CDR3 totals 16 residues. Trimming took 1 base from V and 4 from J; bases not matched to a gene: 6. Germline-derived CDR1 and CDR2 are SGHNT and YENEEA. The CDR3 nucleotides read TGTGCCAGCAGCTTAGGAAGCGGGGGAACTTACAATGAGCAGTTCTTC. Translation: CASSLGSGGTYNEQFF.

The chain is built from TRBV7-8 and TRBJ2-1; 7 positions match TRBD1. The CDR3 spans 11 residues. Trimming removed 5 bases from V and 10 bases from J; junction bases left unmatched: 2. Germline assignment: CDR1 SGHVS and CDR2 FQNEAQ. In DNA, the CDR3 is TGTGCCAGCAGCGAAGGGGGCGAGCAGTTCTTC. Amino acid sequence: CASSEGGEQFF.

The rearrangement joins TRBV5-4 to TRBJ2-1; D is perhaps TRBD1 (6 bases). This CDR3 comprises 15 residues. The germline V gene encodes CDR1 SGHNT and CDR2 YYREEE (reference sequence). The V gene lost 4 bases and the J gene lost 0 bases, with 11 bases spanning the gap. The CDR3 region is CASSRGQSSYNEQFF. CDR3 nucleotide sequence: TGTGCCAGCAGCCGAGGACAGAGCTCCTACAATGAGCAGTTCTTC. The full variable domain, completed using reference TRBV5-4 and TRBJ2-1, is ETGVTQSPTHLIKTRGQQVTLRCSSQSGHNTVSWYQQALGQGPQFIFQYYREEENGRGNFPPRFSGLQFPNYSSELNVNALELDDSALYLCASSRGQSSYNEQFFGPGTRLTVL.

The chain uses TRBV6-5 and TRBJ2-1, with 8 bases matching TRBD2. Germline trimming cut 7 bases from V and 2 bases from J; bases unmatched to any gene: 7. The CDR3 spans 15 residues. Looked up from germline, CDR1 is MNHEY and CDR2 is SVGAGI. The CDR3 spells CASTFSGGTYNEQFF. In DNA, the CDR3 is TGTGCCAGCACGTTCAGCGGGGGAACCTACAATGAGCAGTTCTTC.

This chain joins TRBV7-9 and TRBJ1-2; no clear D. V gave up 5 bases and J gave up 8 bases, with 15 bases separating them. CDR3 length: 13 residues. Per germline, CDR1 SEHNR and CDR2 FQNEAQ (reference sequence). CDR3 nucleotides: TGTGCCAGCAGCCTTGAAGGGCAAGGCGGCTACACCTTC. Protein product: CASSLEGQGGYTF.

The V gene is TRBV7-2, the J gene TRBJ2-5; TRBD1 is a possible D gene (6 bases). The ends were cut back, 4 bases at V and 5 bases at J, with 14 bases in the middle. Germline V lookup: CDR1 SGHTA, CDR2 FQGNSA. The CDR3 covers 14 residues. In DNA form, the CDR3 reads TGTGCCAGCAGCTCTCGGACAGACCGGGAGACCCAGTACTTC. Protein product: CASSSRTDRETQYF. Full variable domain (missing parts from reference TRBV7-2 and TRBJ2-5): GAGVSQSPSNKVTEKGKDVELRCDPISGHTALYWYRQSLGQGLEFLIYFQGNSAPDKSGLPSDRFSAERTGGSVSTLTIQRTQQEDSAVYLCASSSRTDRETQYFGPGTRLLVL.

The chain couples TRBV2 to TRBJ2-1; D call uncertain. V lost 0 bases and J lost 5, with 8 bases in between. CDR1 is SNHLY and CDR2 is FYNNEI in the germline V gene. This CDR3 has 14 residues. In DNA form, the CDR3 reads TGTGCCAGCAGTGAAGCGCGACTGAACAATGAGCAGTTCTTC. Protein: CASSEARLNNEQFF.

V and J are TRBV11-2 and TRBJ1-2, with D tentatively TRBD1 (5 bases). The V and J ends lost 1 base and 4 bases respectively, with 7 bases between them. In germline, CDR1 is SGHAT, CDR2 FQNNGV. The CDR3 runs 13 residues. CDR3 in DNA: TGTGCCAGCAGCTTAGCAGGGAGCTATGGCTACACCTTC. This encodes CASSLAGSYGYTF.

Only one count was recorded for this clone. This rearrangement joins TRBV5-5 to TRBJ1-4; D uncertain. The length of the CDR3 is 15 residues. The V and J ends lost 3 bases and 0 bases respectively, with 9 bases between them. Germline loops: CDR1 SGHKS, CDR2 YYEKEE (reference sequence). The CDR3 loop is CASSSIHATNEKLFF. As DNA, the CDR3 is TGTGCCAGCAGCTCTATTCATGCAACTAATGAAAAACTGTTTTTT.

V usage is TRBV29-1 and J usage is TRBJ1-2; 7 positions agree with TRBD1. There are 14 residues in the CDR3. Germline CDR1 and CDR2: SQVTM and ANQGSEA. J gave up 4 bases and V 3 bases, and 8 bases lay outside the gene matches. The DNA for the CDR3 is TGCAGCGTTGATTCAGGACAGGCCTCCTATGGCTACACCTTC. This codes for CSVDSGQASYGYTF. Variable domain in full (rest from reference TRBV29-1 and TRBJ1-2): SAVISQKPSRDICQRGTSLTIQCQVDSQVTMMFWYRQQPGQSLTLIATANQGSEATYESGFVIDKFPISRPNLTFSTLTVSNMSPEDSSIYLCSVDSGQASYGYTFGSGTRLTVV.

In its sample, this clone was seen once. The chain combines TRBV11-2 with TRBJ2-2, with a tentative D call TRBD1 (6 bases). This CDR3 is 19 amino acids long. Germline V lookup: CDR1 SGHAT, CDR2 FQNNGV. Between the trimmed V and J ends, which lost 5 bases and 0 bases, there was a span of 22 bases. CDR3 sequence reads: CASSIRRGGGVSNTGELFF. The DNA for the CDR3 is TGTGCCAGCAGCATACGCCGAGGGGGTGGGGTTTCGAACACCGGGGAGCTGTTTTTT.

The rearrangement joins TRBV10-1 to TRBJ1-5, with TRBD1 identical over 8 bases. V lost 5 bases and J lost 3; bases outside the gene matches: 3. Germline V CDR1 and CDR2: WNHNN, SYGVQD (reference sequence). This CDR3 comprises 14 residues. This CDR3 reads CASSRTGPNQPQHF. The CDR3 nucleotides are TGCGCCAGCAGTCGGACAGGGCCCAATCAGCCCCAGCATTTT.

V and J are TRBV11-2 and TRBJ2-7, with D perhaps assigned TRBD1 or TRBD2 (5 bases each). Per the germline V gene, CDR1 is SGHAT and CDR2 is FQNNGV. The germline V and J ends were trimmed by 5 bases and 0 bases, with 11 bases remaining between them. The CDR3 extends over 14 amino acids. The CDR3 here is CASSLSGGSYEQYF. The CDR3 DNA reads TGTGCCAGCAGCCTGTCTGGGGGCTCCTACGAGCAGTACTTC.

The chain carries TRBV5-1 and TRBJ1-4; tentative D call: TRBD1 (5 bases). Between the trimmed V and J ends, which lost 1 base and 5 bases, there was a span of 12 bases. CDR1 and CDR2 from the germline V gene are SGHRS and YFSETQ. CDR3 length: 15 residues. CDR3 coding DNA: TGCGCCAGCAGCTTGTCGGCAGGGCGAAATGAAAAACTGTTTTTT. This translates into CASSLSAGRNEKLFF.